This T cell receptor beta chain was recovered during a study of monozygotic twins with inflammatory bowel disease. Turning to this clonotype: Antigen unknown.

The CDR3 length is 17 residues. Germline CDR1 is MDHEN and CDR2 is SYDVKM. Per individual sample, eight separate reactions were used to make cDNA. TCRdb reprocessed the 5' RACE reads, with one entry per CDR3 protein and no DNA. Its listing shows 150,000 to 200,000 distinct CDR3 sequences. It was from whole blood, with no T cell sorting, that total RNA was isolated. Study outcomes and limitations: Repertoire similarity was not found to differ between concordant and discordant twins, possibly from limited power.

This clonotype was sampled from a human donor with ulcerative colitis or Crohn's disease, or a healthy co-twin of an affected twin (not recorded which). The chain recombines TRBV28 with TRBJ1-1; the TCRdb call, TRBD1, lacks DNA for checking. Sample: blood. CDR3 protein: CASKPSTAYYMNTEAFF.